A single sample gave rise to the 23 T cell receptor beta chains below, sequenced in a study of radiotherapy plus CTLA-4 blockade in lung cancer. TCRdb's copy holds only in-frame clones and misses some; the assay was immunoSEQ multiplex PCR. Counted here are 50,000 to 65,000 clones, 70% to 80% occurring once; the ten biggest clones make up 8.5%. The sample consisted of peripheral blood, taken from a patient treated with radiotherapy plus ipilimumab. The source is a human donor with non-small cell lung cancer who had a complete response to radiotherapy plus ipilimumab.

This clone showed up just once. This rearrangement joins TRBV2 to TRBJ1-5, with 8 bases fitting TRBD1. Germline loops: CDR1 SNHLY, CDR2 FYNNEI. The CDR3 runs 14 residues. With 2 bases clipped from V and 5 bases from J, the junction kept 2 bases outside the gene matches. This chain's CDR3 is CASSERTGHQPQHF. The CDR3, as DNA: TGTGCCAGCAGTGAACGGACAGGGCATCAGCCCCAGCATTTT.

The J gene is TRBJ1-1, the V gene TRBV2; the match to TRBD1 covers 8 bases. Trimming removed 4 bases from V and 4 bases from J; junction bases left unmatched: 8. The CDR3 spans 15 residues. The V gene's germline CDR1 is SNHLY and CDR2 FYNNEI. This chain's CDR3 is CASSGTDRASTEAFF. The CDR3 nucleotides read TGTGCCAGCAGTGGCACGGACAGGGCTTCCACTGAAGCTTTCTTT.

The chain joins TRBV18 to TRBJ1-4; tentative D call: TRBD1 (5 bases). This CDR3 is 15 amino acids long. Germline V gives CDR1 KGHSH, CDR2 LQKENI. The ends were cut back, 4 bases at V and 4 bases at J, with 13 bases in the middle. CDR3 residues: CASSQLTGVNEKLFF. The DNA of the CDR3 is TGTGCCAGCTCACAACTCACAGGAGTTAATGAAAAACTGTTTTTT. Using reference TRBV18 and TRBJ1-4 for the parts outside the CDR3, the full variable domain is NAGVMQNPRHLVRRRGQEARLRCSPMKGHSHVYWYRQLPEEGLKFMVYLQKENIIDESGMPKERFSAEFPKEGPSILRIQQVVRGDSAAYFCASSQLTGVNEKLFFGSGTQLSVL.

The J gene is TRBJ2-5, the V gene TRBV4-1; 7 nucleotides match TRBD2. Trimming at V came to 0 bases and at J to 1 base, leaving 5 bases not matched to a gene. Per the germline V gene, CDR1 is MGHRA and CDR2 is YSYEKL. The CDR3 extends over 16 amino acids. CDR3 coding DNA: TGCGCCAGCAGCCAAGATCGGGGAGGGCGCCAAGAGACCCAGTACTTC. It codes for CASSQDRGGRQETQYF.

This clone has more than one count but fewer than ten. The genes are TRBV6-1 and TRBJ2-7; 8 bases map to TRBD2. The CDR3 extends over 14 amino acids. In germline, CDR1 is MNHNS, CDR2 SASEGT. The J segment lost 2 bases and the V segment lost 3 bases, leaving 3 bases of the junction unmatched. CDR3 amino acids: CASSDRAGAYEQYV. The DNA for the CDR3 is TGTGCCAGCAGTGACAGAGCGGGGGCCTACGAGCAGTACGTC.

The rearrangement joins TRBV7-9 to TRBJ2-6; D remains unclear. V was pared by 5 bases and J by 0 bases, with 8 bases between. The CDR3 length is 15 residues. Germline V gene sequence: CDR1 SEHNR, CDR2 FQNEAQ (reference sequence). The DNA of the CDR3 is TGTGCCAGCAGCCTATGGAGCTCTGGGGCCAACGTCCTGACTTTC. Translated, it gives CASSLWSSGANVLTF.

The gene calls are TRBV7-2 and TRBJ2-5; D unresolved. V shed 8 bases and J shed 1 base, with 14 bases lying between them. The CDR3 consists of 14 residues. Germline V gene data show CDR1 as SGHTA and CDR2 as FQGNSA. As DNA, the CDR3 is TGTGCCAGCCGACTGGTCGGGTCCCAAGAGACCCAGTACTTC. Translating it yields CASRLVGSQETQYF.

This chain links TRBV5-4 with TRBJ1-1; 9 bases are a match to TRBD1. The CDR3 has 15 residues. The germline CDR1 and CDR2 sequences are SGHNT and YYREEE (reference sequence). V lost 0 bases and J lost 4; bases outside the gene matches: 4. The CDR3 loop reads CASSLGDRAGTEAFF. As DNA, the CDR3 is TGTGCCAGCAGCTTGGGGGACAGGGCCGGCACTGAAGCTTTCTTT.

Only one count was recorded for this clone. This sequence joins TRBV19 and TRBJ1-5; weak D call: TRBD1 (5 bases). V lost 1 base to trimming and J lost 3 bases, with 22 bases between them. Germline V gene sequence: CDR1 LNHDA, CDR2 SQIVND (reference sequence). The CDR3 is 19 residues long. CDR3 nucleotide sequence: TGTGCCAGTAGTATAGCCCCAGAGGACATTTGGAGGGTCAATCAGCCCCAGCATTTT. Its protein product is CASSIAPEDIWRVNQPQHF.

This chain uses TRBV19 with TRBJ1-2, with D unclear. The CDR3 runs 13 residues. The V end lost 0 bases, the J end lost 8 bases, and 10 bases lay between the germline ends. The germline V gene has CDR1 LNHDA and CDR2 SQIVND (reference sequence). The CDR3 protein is CASSIDPVHGYTF. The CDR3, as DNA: TGTGCCAGTAGTATAGACCCGGTGCACGGCTACACCTTC.

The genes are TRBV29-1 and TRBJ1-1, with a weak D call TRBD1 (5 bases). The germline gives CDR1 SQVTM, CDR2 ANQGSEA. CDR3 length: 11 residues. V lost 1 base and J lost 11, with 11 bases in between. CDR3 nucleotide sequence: TGCAGCGTTGAAGGGACATCACAGGCTTTCTTT. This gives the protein CSVEGTSQAFF.

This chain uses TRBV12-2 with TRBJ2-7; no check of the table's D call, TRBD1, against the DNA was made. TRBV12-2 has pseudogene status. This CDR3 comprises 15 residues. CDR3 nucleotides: TGTGCAAGTCGCTTAGGTGGGGGCAAGTTATACGAGCAGTACTTC. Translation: CASRLGGGKLYEQYF.

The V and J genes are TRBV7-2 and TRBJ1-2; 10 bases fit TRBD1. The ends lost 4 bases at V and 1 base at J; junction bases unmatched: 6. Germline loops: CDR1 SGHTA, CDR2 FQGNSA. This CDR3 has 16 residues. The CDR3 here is CASSSRQGAYNYGYTF. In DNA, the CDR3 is TGTGCCAGCAGCTCCCGACAGGGGGCGTATAACTATGGCTACACCTTC. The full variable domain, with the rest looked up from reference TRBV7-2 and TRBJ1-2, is GAGVSQSPSNKVTEKGKDVELRCDPISGHTALYWYRQSLGQGLEFLIYFQGNSAPDKSGLPSDRFSAERTGGSVSTLTIQRTQQEDSAVYLCASSSRQGAYNYGYTFGSGTRLTVV.

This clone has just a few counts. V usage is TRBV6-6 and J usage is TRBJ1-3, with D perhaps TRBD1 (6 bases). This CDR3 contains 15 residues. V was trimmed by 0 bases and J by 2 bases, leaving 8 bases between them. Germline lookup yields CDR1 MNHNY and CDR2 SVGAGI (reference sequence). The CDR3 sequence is CASSYSAGAGNTIYF. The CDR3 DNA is TGTGCCAGCAGTTACTCGGCAGGGGCTGGAAACACCATATATTTT.

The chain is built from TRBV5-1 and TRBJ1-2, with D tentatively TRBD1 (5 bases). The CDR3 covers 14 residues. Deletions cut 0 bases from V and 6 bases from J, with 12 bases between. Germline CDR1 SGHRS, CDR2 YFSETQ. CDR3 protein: CASSLVGDRDGYTF. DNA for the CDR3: TGCGCCAGCAGCTTGGTAGGGGATAGGGATGGCTACACCTTC. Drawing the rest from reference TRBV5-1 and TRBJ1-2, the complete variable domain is KAGVTQTPRYLIKTRGQQVTLSCSPISGHRSVSWYQQTPGQGLQFLFEYFSETQRNKGNFPGRFSGRQFSNSRSEMNVSTLELGDSALYLCASSLVGDRDGYTFGSGTRLTVV.

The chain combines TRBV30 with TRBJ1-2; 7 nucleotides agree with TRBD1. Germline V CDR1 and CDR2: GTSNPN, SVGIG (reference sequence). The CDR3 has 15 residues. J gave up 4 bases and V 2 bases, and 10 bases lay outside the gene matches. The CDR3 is CAWSISRQGGYGYTF. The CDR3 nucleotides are TGTGCCTGGAGTATAAGTAGACAGGGCGGCTATGGCTACACCTTC.

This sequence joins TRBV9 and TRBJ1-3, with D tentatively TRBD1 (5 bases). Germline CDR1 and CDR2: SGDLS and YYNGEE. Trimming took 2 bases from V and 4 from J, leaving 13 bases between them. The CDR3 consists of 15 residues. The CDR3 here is CASSVLGGSGNTIYF. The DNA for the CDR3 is TGTGCCAGCAGCGTTTTGGGGGGGTCAGGAAACACCATATATTTT.

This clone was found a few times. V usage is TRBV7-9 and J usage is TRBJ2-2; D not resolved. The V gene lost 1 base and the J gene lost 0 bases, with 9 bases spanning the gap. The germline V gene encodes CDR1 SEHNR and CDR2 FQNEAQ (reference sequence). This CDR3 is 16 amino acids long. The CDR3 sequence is CASSLGVLANTGELFF. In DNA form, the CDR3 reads TGTGCCAGCAGCTTAGGAGTCCTCGCGAACACCGGGGAGCTGTTTTTT.

The CDR3 region is CGSGHGYTF. In nucleotides, the CDR3 is TGTGGTAGTGGGCATGGCTACACCTTC. The chain links TRBV19 to TRBJ1-2; D gene unclear. CDR3 length equals 9 residues. Looked up from germline, CDR1 is LNHDA and CDR2 is SQIVND (reference sequence). The entire variable domain, with the rest obtained from reference TRBV19 and TRBJ1-2, is as follows: DGGITQSPKYLFRKEGQNVTLSCEQNLNHDAMYWYRQDPGQGLRLIYYSQIVNDFQKGDIAEGYSVSREKKESFPLTVTSAQKNPTAFYLCGSGHGYTFGSGTRLTVV.

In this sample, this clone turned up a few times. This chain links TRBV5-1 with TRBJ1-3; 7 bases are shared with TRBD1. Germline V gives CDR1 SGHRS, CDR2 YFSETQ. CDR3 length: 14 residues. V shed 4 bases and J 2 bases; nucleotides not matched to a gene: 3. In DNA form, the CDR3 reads TGCGCCAGCAGCGTGACAGGGACTGGAAACACCATATATTTT. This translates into CASSVTGTGNTIYF.

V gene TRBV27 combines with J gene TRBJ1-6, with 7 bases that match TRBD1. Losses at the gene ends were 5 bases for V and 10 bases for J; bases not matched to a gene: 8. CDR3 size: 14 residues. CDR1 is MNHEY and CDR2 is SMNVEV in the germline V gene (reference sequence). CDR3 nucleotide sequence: TGTGCCAGCAGTGGCGACAGGGAAGGGTCACCCCTCCACTTT. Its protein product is CASSGDREGSPLHF.

The CDR3 reads CASSVDSDRYGYTF. CDR3 sequence (DNA): TGTGCCAGCAGCGTAGATTCCGACAGATATGGCTACACCTTC. The chain recombines TRBV9 with TRBJ1-2, with a tentative D call TRBD1 (5 bases). Germline V lookup: CDR1 SGDLS, CDR2 YYNGEE. The CDR3 has 14 residues. V shed 0 bases and J shed 5 bases, with 11 bases lying between them.

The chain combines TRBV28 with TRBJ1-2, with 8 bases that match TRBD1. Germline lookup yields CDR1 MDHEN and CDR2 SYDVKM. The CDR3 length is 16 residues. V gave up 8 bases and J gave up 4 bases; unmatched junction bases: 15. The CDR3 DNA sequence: TGTGCCAGCCGAACTATTACGGCGGACAGGGTCTATGGCTACACCTTC. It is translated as CASRTITADRVYGYTF.